This T cell receptor (beta chain) was sequenced during a study of long-term antiretroviral therapy in people with HIV. Whole-study results and caveats: Whichever time point was examined, clones expanded before ART dominated the repertoire. The ART regimens used between about 2003 and 2018 may be less effective than current ones.

Germline V gene sequence: CDR1 MGHRA, CDR2 YSYEKL. The trim removed 0 bases at V and 3 bases at J, leaving 1 base unmatched. This CDR3 is built from 15 residues. The immunoSEQ assay was v3.0, run at survey level. Profiled with immunoSEQ multiplex PCR; TCRdb holds only in-frame clones, not every one. The sample lists around 25,000 clones, around 82% seen once, with roughly 5.6% in the top ten. In its sample, this clone was seen a few times. Its specificity is unknown. The chain combines TRBV4-1 with TRBJ1-2; 10 bases are shared with TRBD1. The source material was unsorted PBMCs, sampled 3 years after starting antiretroviral therapy. The clonotype was recovered from a man aged 18 to 30 with HIV. The CDR3 reads CASSQDGTGDYGYTF. CDR3 nucleotide sequence: TGCGCCAGCAGCCAAGATGGGACAGGGGACTATGGCTACACCTTC.